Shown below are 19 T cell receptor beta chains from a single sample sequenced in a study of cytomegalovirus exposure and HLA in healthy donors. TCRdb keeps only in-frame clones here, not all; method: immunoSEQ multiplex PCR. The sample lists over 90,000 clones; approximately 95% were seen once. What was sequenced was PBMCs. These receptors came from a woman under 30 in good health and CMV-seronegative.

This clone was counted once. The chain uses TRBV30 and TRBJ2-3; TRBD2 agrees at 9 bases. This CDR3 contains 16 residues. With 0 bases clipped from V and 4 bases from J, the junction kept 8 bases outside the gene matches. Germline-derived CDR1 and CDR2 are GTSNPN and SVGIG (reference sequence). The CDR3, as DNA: TGTGCCTGGAGTGTATTTGCGGGGGGGCGGTCAGATACGCAGTATTTT. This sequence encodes CAWSVFAGGRSDTQYF.

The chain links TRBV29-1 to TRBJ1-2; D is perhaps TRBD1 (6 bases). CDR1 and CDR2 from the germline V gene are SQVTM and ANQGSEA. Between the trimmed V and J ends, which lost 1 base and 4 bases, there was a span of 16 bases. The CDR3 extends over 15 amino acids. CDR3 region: CSVEGGGGRGYGYTF. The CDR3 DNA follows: TGCAGCGTTGAAGGCGGTGGGGGCCGGGGCTATGGCTACACCTTC.

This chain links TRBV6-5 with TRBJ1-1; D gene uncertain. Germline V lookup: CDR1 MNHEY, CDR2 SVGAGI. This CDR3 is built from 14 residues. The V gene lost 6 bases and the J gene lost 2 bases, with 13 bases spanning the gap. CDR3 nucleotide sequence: TGTGCCAGCAGGACTGAAGCGAGTAACACTGAAGCTTTCTTT. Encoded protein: CASRTEASNTEAFF.

The CDR3 DNA reads TGTGCCAGCAGGACGACAGGGTCTCGTGGCTACACCTTC. Amino acids: CASRTTGSRGYTF. The chain recombines TRBV6-5 with TRBJ1-2; 7 positions agree with TRBD1. The CDR3 runs 13 residues. Germline V gene lookup returns CDR1 MNHEY and CDR2 SVGAGI. The J segment lost 7 bases and the V segment lost 6 bases, leaving 8 bases of the junction unmatched.

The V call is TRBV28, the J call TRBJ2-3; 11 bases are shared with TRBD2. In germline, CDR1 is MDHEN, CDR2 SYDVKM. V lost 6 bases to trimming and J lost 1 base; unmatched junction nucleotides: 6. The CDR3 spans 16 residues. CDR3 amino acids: CASRPQLAGGTDTQYF. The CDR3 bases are TGTGCCAGCAGGCCCCAACTAGCGGGAGGCACAGATACGCAGTATTTT.

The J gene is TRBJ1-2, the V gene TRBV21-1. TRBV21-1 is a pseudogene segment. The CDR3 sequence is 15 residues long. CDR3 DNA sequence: TGTGCCAGCAGCAACCAGTCGGGGGGCGACTATGGCTACACCTTC. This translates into CASSNQSGGDYGYTF.

CDR3 region: CASSLAPIYEQYF. CDR3 bases: TGTGCCAGCAGCTTAGCCCCAATCTACGAGCAGTACTTC. This chain connects TRBV7-2 to TRBJ2-7; no clear D. CDR1 is SGHTA and CDR2 is FQGNSA in the germline V gene. Trimming took 0 bases from V and 3 from J, leaving 6 bases between them. The CDR3 covers 13 residues.

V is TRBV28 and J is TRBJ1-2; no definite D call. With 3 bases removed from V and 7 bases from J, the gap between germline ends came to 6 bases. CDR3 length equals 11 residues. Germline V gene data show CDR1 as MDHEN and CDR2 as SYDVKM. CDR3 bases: TGTGCCAGCAGTTTGCTGGCTGGCTACACCTTC. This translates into CASSLLAGYTF.

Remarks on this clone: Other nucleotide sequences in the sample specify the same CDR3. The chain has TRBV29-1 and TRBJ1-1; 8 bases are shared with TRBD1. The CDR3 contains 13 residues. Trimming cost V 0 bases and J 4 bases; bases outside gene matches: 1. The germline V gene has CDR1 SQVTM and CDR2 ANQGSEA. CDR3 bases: TGCAGCGTTGAAGAACAGGGGGGCACTGAAGCTTTCTTT. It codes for CSVEEQGGTEAFF.

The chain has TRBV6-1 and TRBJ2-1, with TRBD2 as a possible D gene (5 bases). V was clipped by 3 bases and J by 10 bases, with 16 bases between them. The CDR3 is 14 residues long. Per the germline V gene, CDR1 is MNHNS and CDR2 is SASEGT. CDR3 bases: TGTGCCAGCAGTGAGTTGGTGATGGGGAGAGAGCAGTTCTTC. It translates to CASSELVMGREQFF.

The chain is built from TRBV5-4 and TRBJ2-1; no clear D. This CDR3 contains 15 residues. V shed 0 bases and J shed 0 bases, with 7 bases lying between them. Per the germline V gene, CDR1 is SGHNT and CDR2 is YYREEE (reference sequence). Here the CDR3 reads CASSLAGSSYNEQFF. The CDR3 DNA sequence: TGTGCCAGCAGCTTGGCGGGTAGCTCCTACAATGAGCAGTTCTTC.

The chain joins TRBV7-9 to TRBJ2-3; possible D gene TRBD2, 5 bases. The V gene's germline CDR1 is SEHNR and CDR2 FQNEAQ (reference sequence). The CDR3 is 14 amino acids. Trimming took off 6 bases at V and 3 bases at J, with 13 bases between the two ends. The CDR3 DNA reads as TGTGCCAGCAGGGCGGGTTTGCGGACAGATACGCAGTATTTT. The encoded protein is CASRAGLRTDTQYF.

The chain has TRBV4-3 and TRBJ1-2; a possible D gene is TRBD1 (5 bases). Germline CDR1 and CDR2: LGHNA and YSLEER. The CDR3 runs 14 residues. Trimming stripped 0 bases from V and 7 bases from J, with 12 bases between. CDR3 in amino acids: CASSQDRGFGGYTF. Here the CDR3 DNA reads TGCGCCAGCAGCCAAGATAGGGGTTTTGGTGGCTACACCTTC.

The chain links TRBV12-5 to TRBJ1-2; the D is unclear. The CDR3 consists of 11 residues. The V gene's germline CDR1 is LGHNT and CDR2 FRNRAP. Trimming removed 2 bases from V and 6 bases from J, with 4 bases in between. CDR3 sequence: CASGLTDGYTF. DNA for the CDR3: TGTGCTAGTGGTTTGACAGATGGCTACACCTTC.

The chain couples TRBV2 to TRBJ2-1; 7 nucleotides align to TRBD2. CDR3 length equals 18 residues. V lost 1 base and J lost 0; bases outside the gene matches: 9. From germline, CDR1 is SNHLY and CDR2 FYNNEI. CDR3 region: CASSEVGGGVSSYNEQFF. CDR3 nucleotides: TGTGCCAGCAGTGAAGTTGGGGGAGGGGTAAGCTCCTACAATGAGCAGTTCTTC.

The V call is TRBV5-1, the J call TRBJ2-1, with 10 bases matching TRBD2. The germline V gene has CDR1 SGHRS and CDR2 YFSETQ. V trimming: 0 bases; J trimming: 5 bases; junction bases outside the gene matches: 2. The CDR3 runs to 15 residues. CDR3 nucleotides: TGCGCCAGCAGCTTGGGTACTAGCGGGGACAATGAGCAGTTCTTC. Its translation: CASSLGTSGDNEQFF.

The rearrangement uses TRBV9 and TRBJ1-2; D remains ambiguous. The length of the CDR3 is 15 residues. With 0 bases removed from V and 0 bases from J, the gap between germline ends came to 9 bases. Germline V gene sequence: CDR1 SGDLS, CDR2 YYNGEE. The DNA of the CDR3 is TGTGCCAGCAGCGTAGAGGCGGCTCCTAACTATGGCTACACCTTC. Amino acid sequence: CASSVEAAPNYGYTF.

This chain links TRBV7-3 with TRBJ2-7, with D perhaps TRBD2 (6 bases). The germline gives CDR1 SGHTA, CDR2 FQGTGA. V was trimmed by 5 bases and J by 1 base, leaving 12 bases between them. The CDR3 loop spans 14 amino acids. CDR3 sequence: CASSLDGTSYEQYF. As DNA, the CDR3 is TGTGCCAGCAGCCTTGACGGGACTTCCTACGAGCAGTACTTC.

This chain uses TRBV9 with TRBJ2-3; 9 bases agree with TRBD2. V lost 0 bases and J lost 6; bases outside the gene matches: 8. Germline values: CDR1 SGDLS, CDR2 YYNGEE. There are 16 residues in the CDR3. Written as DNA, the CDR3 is TGTGCCAGCAGCGTAGTTCTAGCGGGACCTAGGGATACGCAGTATTTT. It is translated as CASSVVLAGPRDTQYF.